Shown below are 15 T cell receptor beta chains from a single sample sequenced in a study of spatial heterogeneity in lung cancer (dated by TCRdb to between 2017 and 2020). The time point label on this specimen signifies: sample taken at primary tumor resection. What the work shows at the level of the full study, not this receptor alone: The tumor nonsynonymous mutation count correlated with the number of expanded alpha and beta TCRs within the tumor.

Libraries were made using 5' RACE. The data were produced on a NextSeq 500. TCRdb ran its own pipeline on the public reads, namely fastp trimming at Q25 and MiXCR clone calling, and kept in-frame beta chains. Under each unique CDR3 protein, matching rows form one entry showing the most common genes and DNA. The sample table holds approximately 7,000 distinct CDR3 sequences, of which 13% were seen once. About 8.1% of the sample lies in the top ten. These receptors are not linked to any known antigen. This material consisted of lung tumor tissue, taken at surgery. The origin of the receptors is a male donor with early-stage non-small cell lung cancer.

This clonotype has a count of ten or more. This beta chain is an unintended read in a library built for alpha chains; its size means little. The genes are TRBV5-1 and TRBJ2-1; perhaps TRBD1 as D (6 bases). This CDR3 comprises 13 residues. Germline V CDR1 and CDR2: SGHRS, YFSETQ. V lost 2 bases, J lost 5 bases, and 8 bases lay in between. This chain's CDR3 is CASSLRQDNEQFF. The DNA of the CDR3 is TGCGCCAGCAGCTTACGACAGGACAATGAGCAGTTCTTC.

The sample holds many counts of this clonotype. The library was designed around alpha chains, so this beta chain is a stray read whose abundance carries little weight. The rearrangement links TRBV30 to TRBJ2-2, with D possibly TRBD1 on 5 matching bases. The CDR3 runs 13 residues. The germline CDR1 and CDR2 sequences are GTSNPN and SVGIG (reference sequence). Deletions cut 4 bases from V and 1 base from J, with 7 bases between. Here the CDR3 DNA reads TGTGCCTGGACCCAGGGGAACACCGGGGAGCTGTTTTTT. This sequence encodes CAWTQGNTGELFF.

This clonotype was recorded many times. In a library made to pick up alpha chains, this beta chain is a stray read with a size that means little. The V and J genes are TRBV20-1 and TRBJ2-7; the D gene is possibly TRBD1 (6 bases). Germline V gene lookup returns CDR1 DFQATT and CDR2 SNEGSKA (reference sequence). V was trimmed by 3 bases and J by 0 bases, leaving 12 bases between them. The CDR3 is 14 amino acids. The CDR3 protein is CSARDRVSSYEQYV. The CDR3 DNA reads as TGCAGTGCTAGGGACAGAGTTAGCTCCTACGAGCAGTACGTC.

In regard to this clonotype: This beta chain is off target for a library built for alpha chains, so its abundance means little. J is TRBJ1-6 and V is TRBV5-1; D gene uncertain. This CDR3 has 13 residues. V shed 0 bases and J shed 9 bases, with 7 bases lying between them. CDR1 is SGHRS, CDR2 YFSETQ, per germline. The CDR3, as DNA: TGCGCCAGCAGCTTGGAGGGAATTTCACCCCTCCACTTT. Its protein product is CASSLEGISPLHF.

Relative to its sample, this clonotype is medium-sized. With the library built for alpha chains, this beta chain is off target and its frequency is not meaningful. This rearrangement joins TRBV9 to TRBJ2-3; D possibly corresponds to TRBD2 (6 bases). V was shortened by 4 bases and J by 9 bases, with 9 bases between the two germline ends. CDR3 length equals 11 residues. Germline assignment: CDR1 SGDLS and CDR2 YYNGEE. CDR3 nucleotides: TGTGCCAGCAGCACGGGGGACACGCAGTATTTT. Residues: CASSTGDTQYF.

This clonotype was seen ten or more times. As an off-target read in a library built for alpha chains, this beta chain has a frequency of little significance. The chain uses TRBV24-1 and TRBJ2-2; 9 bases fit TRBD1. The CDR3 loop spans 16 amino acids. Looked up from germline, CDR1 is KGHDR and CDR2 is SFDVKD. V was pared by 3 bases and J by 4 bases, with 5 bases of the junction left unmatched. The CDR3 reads CATSDGGTGLTGELFF. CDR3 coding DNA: TGTGCCACCAGTGATGGAGGGACAGGGCTCACCGGGGAGCTGTTTTTT.

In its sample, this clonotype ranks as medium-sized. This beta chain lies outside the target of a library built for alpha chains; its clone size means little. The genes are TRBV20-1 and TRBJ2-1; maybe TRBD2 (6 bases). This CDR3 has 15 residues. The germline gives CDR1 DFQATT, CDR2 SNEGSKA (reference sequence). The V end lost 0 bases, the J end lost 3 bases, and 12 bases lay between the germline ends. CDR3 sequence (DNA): TGCAGTGCTAGAGATTTCGGGAGCCTCTACAATGAGCAGTTCTTC. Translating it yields CSARDFGSLYNEQFF.

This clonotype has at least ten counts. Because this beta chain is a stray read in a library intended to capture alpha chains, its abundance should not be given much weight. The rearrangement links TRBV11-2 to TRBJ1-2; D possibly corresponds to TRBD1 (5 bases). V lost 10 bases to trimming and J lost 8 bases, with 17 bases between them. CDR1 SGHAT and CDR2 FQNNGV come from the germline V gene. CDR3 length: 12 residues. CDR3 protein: CAISRGGGGYTF. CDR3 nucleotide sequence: TGTGCCATTTCGCGGGGCGGGGGAGGCTACACCTTC.

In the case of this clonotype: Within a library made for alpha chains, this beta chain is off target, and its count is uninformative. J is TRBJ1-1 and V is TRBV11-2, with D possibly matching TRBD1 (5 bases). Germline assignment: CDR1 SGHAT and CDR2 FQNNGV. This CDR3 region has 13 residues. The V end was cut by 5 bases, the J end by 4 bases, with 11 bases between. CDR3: CASSLSRGTEAFF. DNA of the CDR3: TGTGCCAGCAGCCTCTCGAGGGGCACTGAAGCTTTCTTT.

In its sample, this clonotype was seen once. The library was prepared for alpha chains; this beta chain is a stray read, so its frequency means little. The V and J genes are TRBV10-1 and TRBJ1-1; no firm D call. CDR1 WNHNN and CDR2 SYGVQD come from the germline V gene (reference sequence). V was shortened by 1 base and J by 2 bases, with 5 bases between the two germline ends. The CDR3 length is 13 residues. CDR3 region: CASSEWTNTEAFF. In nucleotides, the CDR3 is TGCGCCAGCAGTGAGTGGACCAACACTGAAGCTTTCTTT.

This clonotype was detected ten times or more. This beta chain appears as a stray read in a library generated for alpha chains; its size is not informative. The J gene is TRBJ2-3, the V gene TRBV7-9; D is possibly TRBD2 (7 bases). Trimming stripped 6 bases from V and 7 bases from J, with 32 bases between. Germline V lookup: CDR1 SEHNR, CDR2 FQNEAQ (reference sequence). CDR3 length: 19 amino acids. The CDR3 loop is CASRPLADGSKRGRNTQYF. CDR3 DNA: TGTGCCAGCAGACCTCTAGCGGATGGGAGTAAGAGGGGGAGAAATACGCAGTATTTT.

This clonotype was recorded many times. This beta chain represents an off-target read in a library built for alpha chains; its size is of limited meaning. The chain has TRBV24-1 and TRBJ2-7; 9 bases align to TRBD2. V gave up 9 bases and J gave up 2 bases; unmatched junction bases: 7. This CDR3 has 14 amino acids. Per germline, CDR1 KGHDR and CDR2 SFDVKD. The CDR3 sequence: CATESGGYPYEQYF. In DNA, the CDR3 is TGTGCCACCGAAAGCGGGGGGTACCCCTACGAGCAGTACTTC.

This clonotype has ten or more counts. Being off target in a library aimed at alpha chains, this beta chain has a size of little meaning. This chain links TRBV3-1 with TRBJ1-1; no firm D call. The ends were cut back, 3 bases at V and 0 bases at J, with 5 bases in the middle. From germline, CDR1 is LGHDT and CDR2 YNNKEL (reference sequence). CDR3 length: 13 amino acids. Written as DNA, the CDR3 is TGTGCCAGCAGCCAGATCATGAACACTGAAGCTTTCTTT. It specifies CASSQIMNTEAFF.

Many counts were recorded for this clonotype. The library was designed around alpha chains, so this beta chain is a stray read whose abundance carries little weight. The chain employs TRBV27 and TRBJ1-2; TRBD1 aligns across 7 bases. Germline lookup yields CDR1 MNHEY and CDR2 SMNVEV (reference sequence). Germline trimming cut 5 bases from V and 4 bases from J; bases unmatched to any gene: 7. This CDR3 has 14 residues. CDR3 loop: CASSLRQGVYGYTF. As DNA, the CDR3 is TGTGCCAGCAGTCTCCGGCAGGGGGTCTATGGCTACACCTTC.

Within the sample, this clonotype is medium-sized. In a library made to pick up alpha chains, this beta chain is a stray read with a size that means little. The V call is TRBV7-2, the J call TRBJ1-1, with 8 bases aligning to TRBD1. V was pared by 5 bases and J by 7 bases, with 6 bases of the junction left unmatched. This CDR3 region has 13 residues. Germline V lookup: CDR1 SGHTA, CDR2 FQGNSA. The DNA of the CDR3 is TGTGCCAGCAGCCGAGGACAGGGTGGTGAAGCTTTCTTT. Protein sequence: CASSRGQGGEAFF.